The entry that follows covers one T cell receptor beta chain sequence. Its antigen is not known. CDR1 and CDR2 (germline): WSHSY, SAAADI. CDR3 length equals 14 residues. The ends were cut back, 4 bases at V and 1 base at J, with 8 bases in the middle. The sample is drawn from a study of T cell responses to AZD1222 COVID-19 vaccine. Whole-study findings and limits: Within unmutated variant regions lay the reported targets of nearly half of spike-specific TCRs.

Clones were sequenced by immunoSEQ multiplex PCR, and TCRdb holds only the in-frame ones, with some missing. This sample has about 150,000 clones, with 85% to 90% found just once. The sequences come from peripheral blood, collected on day 0 of AZD1222 vaccination. The rearrangement uses TRBV10-2 and TRBJ1-5, with D maybe TRBD1 (5 bases). The sequence came from an adult in good health. CDR3 in amino acids: CASSARQSNQPQHF. Written as DNA, the CDR3 is TGCGCCAGCAGTGCTAGACAGAGCAATCAGCCCCAGCATTTT.